Sequencing of this TCR beta chain was carried out in a study of tumor-infiltrating lymphocytes in primary liver carcinoma. Across the whole study: Men and women, 30 to 69 years of age, made up the patients. About 3.5 to 7.5 million productive TCRbeta reads were obtained from the samples, with similar numbers across tissue types.

Findings and caveats of the study: A significantly higher top-250-clone fraction was recorded for tumors than for blood (p = 0.039).

The blood RNA (from unsorted whole blood) was obtained, and germline DNA was also extracted. About 4 milliliters of peripheral blood were drawn presurgically. The CDR3 is 17 amino acids. V lost 2 bases, J lost 0 bases, and 6 bases stayed unmatched. Total RNA amounting to roughly 0.5 ug was the source from which TCR beta cDNA was made with a constant-region primer. ARM-PCR was slightly modified, and three nested multiplex PCR rounds with it gave rise to the TCR beta libraries. For 10 cycles apiece, the opening two PCR rounds ran with TRBV1-TRBV30 forward primers and a C-beta reverse primer. TCRdb re-analysed the multiplex PCR reads in MiXCR, keeping a single row per CDR3 protein. The sample has fewer than 400,000 distinct CDR3 sequences; 60% to 80% are singletons. In the case of this clonotype: Its antigen remains unknown.

The receptor comes from a man aged 40-49 years with primary liver carcinoma and hepatitis B virus infection. This chain uses TRBV12-3 or TRBV12-4 with TRBJ2-3; 9 nucleotides match TRBD2. Sequenced: peripheral blood. The DNA of the CDR3 is TGTGCCAGCAGTTTATTTAGCGGGAGAACTAGCACAGATACGCAGTATTTT. Translation gives CASSLFSGRTSTDTQYF.